The rows below give T cell receptor beta chains drawn from one sample of a study of blood T cell repertoires in COVID-19. Libraries were prepared by immunoSEQ multiplex PCR; TCRdb keeps only in-frame clonotypes and omits some of them. The table has over 10,000 clones, 90% seen once. Sequenced material: peripheral blood. Receptors originate from a human donor with active COVID-19. The donor label of this sample is uncertain. CDR3s include the opening cysteine and the closing phenylalanine or tryptophan. D genes are given only for firm matches. Clone size is shown for a subset of rows, as once, few, many or a class of expanded clone.

d_call | j_call | clone_size | v_call | cdr3_length | cdr3_nt | cdr3_aa
TRBD1 | TRBJ1-2 | . | TRBV28 | 15 | TGTGCCAGCAGACCACCGGGACAGGGAAACGGTGGCTACACCTTC | CASRPPGQGNGGYTF
TRBD2 | TRBJ2-1 | . | TRBV3-1/TRBV3-2 | 15 | TGTGCCAGCAGTCCTAGCGGGGGGGGTCGTAATGAGCAGTTCTTC | CASSPSGGGRNEQFF
. | TRBJ2-1 | . | TRBV1 | 18 | TGCACCAGCAGCCAATTCTCCGGGACTAGCGGGGGAGACAATGAGCAGTTCTTC | CTSSQFSGTSGGDNEQFF
. | TRBJ1-2 | . | TRBV12-3/TRBV12-4 | 11 | TGTGCCAGCAGTCTCTACTATGGCTACACCTTC | CASSLYYGYTF
. | TRBJ2-5 | . | TRBV12-5 | 12 | TGTGCTAGTGGTTTTCTTAGCGGGACCCAGTACTTC | CASGFLSGTQYF
TRBD2 | TRBJ2-3 | . | TRBV7-8 | 15 | TGTGCCAGCAGCTTTAGCGGGACTAGCACAGATACGCAGTATTTT | CASSFSGTSTDTQYF
. | TRBJ1-5 | once | TRBV27 | 15 | TGTGCCAGCAGTTCCCGACAGCTACCGAATCAGCCCCAGCATTTT | CASSSRQLPNQPQHF
TRBD2 | TRBJ2-7 | . | TRBV7-8 | 14 | TGTGCCAGCAGCTTGGGACTAGGCAGTGACGAGCAGTACTTC | CASSLGLGSDEQYF
TRBD2 | TRBJ2-3 | . | TRBV9 | 14 | TGTGCCAGCAGCGCGGGGGGACTAGGAGATACGCAGTATTTT | CASSAGGLGDTQYF
TRBD1 | TRBJ1-2 | . | TRBV7-9 | 14 | TGTGCCAGCAACCGGGACAGTTCCTTCTATGGCTACACCTTC | CASNRDSSFYGYTF
. | TRBJ1-2 | . | TRBV2 | 14 | TGTGCCAGCAGCCTTACAGAACTTACCTATGGCTACACCTTC | CASSLTELTYGYTF
TRBD2 | TRBJ2-2 | . | TRBV7-2 | 15 | TGTGCCAGCAGTTACGCTAGCGGGGGTTCCGGGGAGCTGTTTTTT | CASSYASGGSGELFF
TRBD1 | TRBJ1-2 | . | TRBV5-1 | 15 | TGCGCCAGCAGCTTATCCGGGACAGGGGAGGGTGGCTACACCTTC | CASSLSGTGEGGYTF
. | TRBJ2-7 | . | TRBV2 | 14 | TGTGCCAGCAGTGGGATGGGGGGGCCGAGCGAGCAGTACTTC | CASSGMGGPSEQYF
. | TRBJ1-1 | few | TRBV30 | 14 | TGTGCCTGGAGTGTACAAGGGGTTGGCAGGAAAGCTTTCTTT | CAWSVQGVGRKAFF
. | TRBJ1-1 | . | TRBV18 | 14 | TGTGCCAGCTCACCAGGTCAGGGGAACACTGAAGCTTTCTTT | CASSPGQGNTEAFF
TRBD2 | TRBJ2-1 | few | TRBV11-3 | 15 | TGTGCCAGCAGCTTAGGAGCGGGGGGGCGGAATGAGCAGTTCTTC | CASSLGAGGRNEQFF
. | TRBJ1-2 | . | TRBV7-2 | 15 | TGTGCCAGCAGCCCGGGATTGTGGCGTAACTATGGCTACACCTTC | CASSPGLWRNYGYTF
. | TRBJ1-1 | . | TRBV28 | 12 | TGTGCCAGCAGTTTATTCGGGGGGTTAACTTTCTTT | CASSLFGGLTFF
TRBD2 | TRBJ2-3 | . | TRBV3-1/TRBV3-2 | 16 | TGTGCCAGCAGCCAAGTGACTAGCGGGGGGACTGATACGCAGTATTTT | CASSQVTSGGTDTQYF
TRBD2 | TRBJ2-3 | . | TRBV5-1 | 15 | TGCGCCAGCAGCTCGGGACTAGCGGGGACAGATACGCAGTATTTT | CASSSGLAGTDTQYF
TRBD2 | TRBJ2-3 | . | TRBV25-1 | 14 | TGTGCCAGCAGTAGCGGGGGGGGCACAGATACGCAGTATTTT | CASSSGGGTDTQYF
TRBD1 | TRBJ2-1 | . | TRBV7-9 | 19 | TGTGCCAGCAGCTCCCCTGGGGACAGGGGGCCCCACTCCTACAATGAGCAGTTCTTC | CASSSPGDRGPHSYNEQFF
TRBD2 | TRBJ2-1 | once | TRBV7-2 | 15 | TGTGCCAGCAGCTTAAGCGGGGGGGCCGTCGATGAGCAGTTCTTC | CASSLSGGAVDEQFF
. | TRBJ2-3 | once | TRBV9 | 14 | TGTGCCAGCAGCGTAGTTTCCTCCACAGATACGCAGTATTTT | CASSVVSSTDTQYF
TRBD1 | TRBJ2-1 | . | TRBV5-6 | 15 | TGTGCCAGCAGCTTGGTCCCAAGGACAGGCAATGAGCAGTTCTTC | CASSLVPRTGNEQFF
TRBD1 | TRBJ2-5 | . | TRBV11-2 | 17 | TGTGCCAGCAGCTTAGATGAACGGCCAGGGGGATTTGGGACCCAGTACTTC | CASSLDERPGGFGTQYF
TRBD1 | TRBJ2-6 | . | TRBV28 | 15 | TGTGCCAGCACCAGACAGGGTACTGGGGCCAACGTCCTGACTTTC | CASTRQGTGANVLTF
TRBD1 | TRBJ1-1 | . | TRBV7-3 | 13 | TGTGCCAGCAGCCCAGGGACAGGGGGGGAAGCTTTCTTT | CASSPGTGGEAFF
TRBD1 | TRBJ2-2 | . | TRBV10-3 | 16 | TGTGCCATCAGTGAGTCCGGGACAGAGAACACCGGGGAGCTGTTTTTT | CAISESGTENTGELFF
. | TRBJ2-2 | . | TRBV6-2/TRBV6-3 | 15 | TGTGCCAGCAGTCAAGTGCCCAGAGGCACCGGGGAGCTGTTTTTT | CASSQVPRGTGELFF
TRBD1 | TRBJ1-3 | . | TRBV11-2 | 16 | TGTGCCAGCAAGGAGAACCAGGGGGCCGTTGGAAACACCATATATTTT | CASKENQGAVGNTIYF
. | TRBJ2-6 | once | TRBV5-4 | 19 | TGTGCCAGCAGCTCCCTCACGGACAGAACCCTCTCTGGGGCCAACGTCCTGACTTTC | CASSSLTDRTLSGANVLTF
TRBD2 | TRBJ2-6 | . | TRBV7-2 | 17 | TGTGCCAGCAGCATCCTCCGGGGGGACTCTGGGGCCAACGTCCTGACTTTC | CASSILRGDSGANVLTF
. | TRBJ1-5 | once | TRBV18 | 14 | TGTGCCAGCTCACTCGGGGGGGGCAATCAGCCCCAGCATTTT | CASSLGGGNQPQHF
. | TRBJ2-1 | . | TRBV5-1 | 14 | TGCGCCAGCAGCTTGGGCCAGACTGACAATGAGCAGTTCTTC | CASSLGQTDNEQFF
. | TRBJ2-4 | . | TRBV3-1/TRBV3-2 | 16 | TGTGCCAGCACCAAAGGGGGGGCAGGGGCCAAAAACATTCAGTACTTC | CASTKGGAGAKNIQYF
. | TRBJ2-7 | . | TRBV5-6 | 15 | TGTGCCAGCAGCATGGGTGCCAGGGTTATGGAAGAGCAGTACTTC | CASSMGARVMEEQYF
. | TRBJ2-2 | few | TRBV5-1 | 13 | TGCGCCAGCAGCTTGGCCGTCGTCGGGGAGCTGTTTTTT | CASSLAVVGELFF
. | TRBJ1-6 | . | TRBV6-5 | 11 | TGTGCCAGCAGCCCCGGCGGGTCCCTCCACTTT | CASSPGGSLHF
TRBD1 | TRBJ1-6 | few | TRBV2 | 13 | TGTGCCAGCACTGGGACAGTCAGTTCACCCCTCCACTTT | CASTGTVSSPLHF
. | TRBJ2-2 | . | TRBV15 | 16 | TGTGCCACCAGCGTTTTTCCCGGAGGGAGCACCGGGGAGCTGTTTTTT | CATSVFPGGSTGELFF
. | TRBJ1-5 | . | TRBV24-1 | 13 | TGTGCCACCAGTGGAGGGAGGTCCCAGCCCCAGCATTTT | CATSGGRSQPQHF
TRBD2 | TRBJ2-3 | . | TRBV11-3 | 15 | TGTGCCAGCAGCAGGACTAGCGGGGCGACAGATACGCAGTATTTT | CASSRTSGATDTQYF
. | TRBJ2-1 | . | TRBV9 | 17 | TGTGCCAGCAGCCCCCAAAGCGGGACAGGACCCTACAATGAGCAGTTCTTC | CASSPQSGTGPYNEQFF
. | TRBJ1-1 | . | TRBV30 | 12 | TGTGCCTGGAGTCGAGGGCCCAGCGCAGCTTTCTTT | CAWSRGPSAAFF
TRBD1 | TRBJ2-5 | . | TRBV7-2 | 16 | TGTGCCAGCAGCACCGCAAGACAGGGATGGTTGGAGACCCAGTACTTC | CASSTARQGWLETQYF
. | TRBJ2-7 | . | TRBV14 | 14 | TGTGCCAGCAGCCGAGAACTAGGGACAAGCGAGCAGTACTTC | CASSRELGTSEQYF
TRBD1 | TRBJ2-1 | . | TRBV27 | 16 | TGTGCCAGCAGTTTGACCCGACAGGGGTACTACGATGAGCAGTTCTTC | CASSLTRQGYYDEQFF
. | TRBJ1-6 | once | TRBV28 | 15 | TGTGCCAGCGCACGGGGGGGCAGCGGGGATTCACCCCTCCACTTT | CASARGGSGDSPLHF
TRBD2 | TRBJ2-5 | . | TRBV7-9 | 14 | TGTGCCAGCAGCTTCCTAGCGGGGCGGGAGACCCAGTACTTC | CASSFLAGRETQYF
TRBD1 | TRBJ1-1 | . | TRBV6-2/TRBV6-3 | 15 | TGTGCCAGCAGTGACCAGACAGGGGGTAGCACTGAAGCTTTCTTT | CASSDQTGGSTEAFF